Below are 14 T cell receptor beta chains sequenced from a single sample in a study of T cell repertoires in cytomegalovirus infection. MiXCR, run by TCRdb on the reads, gives a single entry per CDR3 protein. Among roughly 150,000 distinct CDR3 sequences listed, around 20% were seen once. Sequencing was carried out using PBMCs. The receptor source for this set is a human donor in good health (CMV status not recorded). Some clones in this sample may be carry-over from other donors' samples.

This clonotype was counted ten times or more. The rearrangement links TRBV7-8 to TRBJ1-1; 7 bases map to TRBD1. CDR1 SGHVS and CDR2 FQNEAQ come from the germline V gene. The CDR3 is 15 residues long. J lost 7 bases, V lost 1 base, and 9 bases had no gene match. The DNA for the CDR3 is TGTGCCAGCAGCTTAGTTGTAGGGGGCGAGGGTGAAGCTTTCTTT. It translates to CASSLVVGGEGEAFF.

The count of this clonotype is one. A read error may explain this, as a much larger clone is one base away. This rearrangement joins TRBV7-8 to TRBJ2-5, with D maybe TRBD1 (5 bases). Germline CDR1 SGHVS, CDR2 FQNEAQ. The CDR3 loop spans 12 amino acids. The CDR3 loop reads CVSSRTKETQYF. The CDR3 region has the DNA TGTGTCAGCAGCAGGACAAAGGAGACCCAGTACTTC.

The J gene is TRBJ2-3, the V gene TRBV7-3, with D hard to call. V lost 5 bases and J 3 bases, leaving 9 bases between the germline ends. The CDR3 is 13 amino acids. Looked up from germline, CDR1 is SGHTA and CDR2 is FQGTGA. CDR3 DNA: TGTGCCAGCAGCCCTACCCAGACAGATACGCAGTATTTT. Protein product: CASSPTQTDTQYF. The variable domain in full, completed from reference TRBV7-3 and TRBJ2-3, reads GAGVSQTPSNKVTEKGKYVELRCDPISGHTALYWYRQSLGQGPEFLIYFQGTGAADDSGLPNDRFFAVRPEGSVSTLKIQRTERGDSAVYLCASSPTQTDTQYFGPGTRLTVL.

Concerning this clonotype: A much more abundant neighbour one base away suggests this may be a read error. The chain has TRBV7-2 and TRBJ2-1; perhaps TRBD2 as D (5 bases). This CDR3 region has 14 residues. Germline-derived CDR1 and CDR2 are SGHTA and FQGNSA. V lost 1 base, J lost 7 bases, and 11 bases lay in between. The CDR3 sequence: CASSLEEGGNEQFF. CDR3 DNA: TGTGCCAGCAGCTTAGAAGAGGGTGGGAATGAGCAGTTCTTC.

The CDR3 sequence is CASSVKGPGDGPAFF. The CDR3 nucleotides are TGTGCCAGCAGTGTTAAGGGACCCGGTGACGGGCCGGCTTTCTTT. The chain has TRBV27 and TRBJ1-1; D possibly corresponds to TRBD1 (5 bases). Per germline, CDR1 MNHEY and CDR2 SMNVEV (reference sequence). V lost 5 bases and J 11 bases, leaving 24 bases between the germline ends. The CDR3 has 15 residues.

This clonotype was detected ten times or more. The CDR3 coding sequence is TGTGCCAGCAGCTTAGCCGGGACAGGGGCCAAAAACATTCAGTACTTC. Amino acid sequence: CASSLAGTGAKNIQYF. The rearrangement links TRBV7-2 to TRBJ2-4; the match to TRBD1 covers 9 bases. V was pared by 0 bases and J by 1 base, with 1 base of the junction left unmatched. Germline V lookup: CDR1 SGHTA, CDR2 FQGNSA. The CDR3 totals 16 residues.

The chain uses TRBV9 and TRBJ2-1, with 7 bases matching TRBD1. The V gene end was trimmed by 3 bases and the J gene end by 12 bases; junction bases not matched to a gene: 15. This CDR3 spans 15 amino acids. Germline loops: CDR1 SGDLS, CDR2 YYNGEE. In DNA form, the CDR3 reads TGTGCCAGCAGCGGAGAGGGACAGCAAGGAGGATCGCAGTTCTTC. It encodes CASSGEGQQGGSQFF.

This clonotype occurred a few times. V gene TRBV11-2 combines with J gene TRBJ2-7; a weak D match, TRBD2 (5 bases). V was shortened by 6 bases and J by 4 bases, with 13 bases between the two germline ends. The CDR3 contains 13 residues. Germline CDR1 is SGHAT and CDR2 is FQNNGV. CDR3 DNA sequence: TGTGCCAGCAGTTCCGGGATTCCATACGAGCAGTACTTC. Encoded protein: CASSSGIPYEQYF.

The chain's CDR3 is CASRGAGIEAFF. CDR3 coding DNA: TGTGCCAGCCGGGGGGCGGGGATTGAAGCTTTCTTT. J is TRBJ1-1 and V is TRBV12-3 or TRBV12-4; possibly TRBD1 for D (6 bases). V was clipped by 8 bases and J by 7 bases, with 14 bases between them. CDR3 size: 12 residues.

The genes are TRBV15 and TRBJ2-7, with D perhaps matching TRBD1 or TRBD2 (5 bases each). The CDR3 runs 14 residues. V lost 5 bases, J lost 3 bases, and 14 bases lay in between. Germline V gene lookup returns CDR1 LNHNV and CDR2 YYDKDF (reference sequence). The CDR3 protein is CATSDRDDGYEQYF. CDR3 DNA: TGTGCCACCAGCGACCGGGACGATGGCTACGAGCAGTACTTC.

This clonotype was observed many times. This chain connects TRBV28 to TRBJ1-5; no firm D call. The CDR3 has 12 residues. V lost 8 bases and J lost 5, with 10 bases in between. Per germline, CDR1 MDHEN and CDR2 SYDVKM. The CDR3 loop is CASLSVDQPQHF. For the CDR3, the DNA is TGTGCCAGCTTGTCCGTGGATCAGCCCCAGCATTTT. The variable domain in full, completed from reference TRBV28 and TRBJ1-5, reads DVKVTQSSRYLVKRTGEKVFLECVQDMDHENMFWYRQDPGLGLRLIYFSYDVKMKEKGDIPEGYSVSREKKERFSLILESASTNQTSMYLCASLSVDQPQHFGDGTRLSIL.

V usage is TRBV12-3 or TRBV12-4 and J usage is TRBJ1-2; D possibly corresponds to TRBD1 (6 bases). V lost 5 bases, J lost 2 bases, and 9 bases lay in between. This CDR3 is built from 13 residues. CDR3: CASSADRNYGYTF. In DNA form, the CDR3 reads TGTGCCAGCAGTGCGGACAGAAACTATGGCTACACCTTC.

The rearrangement uses TRBV11-2 and TRBJ2-1; no clear D. V was clipped by 2 bases and J by 6 bases, with 11 bases between them. CDR3 length: 14 amino acids. The germline V gene has CDR1 SGHAT and CDR2 FQNNGV. The CDR3 nucleotides are TGTGCCAGCAGCTTAAATTCGTGGGGCAATGAGCAGTTCTTC. It yields the protein CASSLNSWGNEQFF. Together with reference TRBV11-2 and TRBJ2-1, the CDR3 gives the full variable domain: EAGVAQSPRYKIIEKRQSVAFWCNPISGHATLYWYQQILGQGPKLLIQFQNNGVVDDSQLPKDRFSAERLKGVDSTLKIQPAKLEDSAVYLCASSLNSWGNEQFFGPGTRLTVL.

This clonotype showed up just once. This sequence joins TRBV5-1 and TRBJ1-1, with TRBD1 identical over 7 bases. In germline, CDR1 is SGHRS, CDR2 YFSETQ. The CDR3 has 16 residues. The J segment lost 4 bases and the V segment lost 4 bases, leaving 13 bases of the junction unmatched. CDR3 region: CASSNTGAGIGTEAFF. CDR3 DNA sequence: TGCGCCAGCAGCAACACAGGGGCCGGGATAGGCACTGAAGCTTTCTTT.